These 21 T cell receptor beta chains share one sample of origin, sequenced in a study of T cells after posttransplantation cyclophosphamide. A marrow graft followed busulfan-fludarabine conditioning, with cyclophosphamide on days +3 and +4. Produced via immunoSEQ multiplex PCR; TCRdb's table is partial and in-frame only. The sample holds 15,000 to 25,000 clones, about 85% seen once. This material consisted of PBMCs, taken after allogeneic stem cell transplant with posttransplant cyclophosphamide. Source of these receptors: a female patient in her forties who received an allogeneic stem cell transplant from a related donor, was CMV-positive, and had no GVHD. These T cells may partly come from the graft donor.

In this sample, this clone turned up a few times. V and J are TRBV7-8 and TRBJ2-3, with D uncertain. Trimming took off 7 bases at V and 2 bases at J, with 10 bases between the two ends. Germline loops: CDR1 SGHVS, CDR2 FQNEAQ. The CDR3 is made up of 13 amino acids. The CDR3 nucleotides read TGTGCCAGCACTCCTAGACCCACAGATACGCAGTATTTT. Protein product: CASTPRPTDTQYF.

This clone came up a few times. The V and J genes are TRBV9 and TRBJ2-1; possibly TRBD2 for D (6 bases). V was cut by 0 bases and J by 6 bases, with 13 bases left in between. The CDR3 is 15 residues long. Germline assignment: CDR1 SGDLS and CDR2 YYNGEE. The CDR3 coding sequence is TGTGCCAGCAGCGTAGGTGACTGGGACTCCAATGAGCAGTTCTTC. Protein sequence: CASSVGDWDSNEQFF.

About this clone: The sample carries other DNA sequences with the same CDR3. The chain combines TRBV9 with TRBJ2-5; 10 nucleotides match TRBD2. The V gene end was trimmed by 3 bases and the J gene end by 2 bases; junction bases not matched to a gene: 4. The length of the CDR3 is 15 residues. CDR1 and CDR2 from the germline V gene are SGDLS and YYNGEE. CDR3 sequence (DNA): TGTGCCAGCAGCGGTAGCGGGAGGCCTCAAGAGACCCAGTACTTC. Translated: CASSGSGRPQETQYF.

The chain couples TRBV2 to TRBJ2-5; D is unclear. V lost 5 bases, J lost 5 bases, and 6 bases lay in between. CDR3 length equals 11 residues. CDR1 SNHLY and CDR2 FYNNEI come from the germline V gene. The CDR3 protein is CASSSVETQYF. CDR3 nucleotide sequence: TGTGCCAGCAGTTCGGTTGAGACCCAGTACTTC.

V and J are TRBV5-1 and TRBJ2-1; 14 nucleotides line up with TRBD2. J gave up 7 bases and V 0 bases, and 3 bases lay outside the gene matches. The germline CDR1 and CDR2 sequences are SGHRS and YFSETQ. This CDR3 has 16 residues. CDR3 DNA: TGCGCCAGCAGCTTGGGTAGACTAGCGGGAGGGAATGAGCAGTTCTTC. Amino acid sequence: CASSLGRLAGGNEQFF.

CDR3 sequence reads: CASSSGGLAYYNEQFF. The CDR3 region has the DNA TGTGCCAGCAGTTCGGGGGGACTAGCGTATTACAATGAGCAGTTCTTC. The chain is built from TRBV28 and TRBJ2-1; 10 bases map to TRBD2. Germline values: CDR1 MDHEN, CDR2 SYDVKM. J gave up 4 bases and V 4 bases, and 7 bases lay outside the gene matches. The CDR3 contains 16 residues.

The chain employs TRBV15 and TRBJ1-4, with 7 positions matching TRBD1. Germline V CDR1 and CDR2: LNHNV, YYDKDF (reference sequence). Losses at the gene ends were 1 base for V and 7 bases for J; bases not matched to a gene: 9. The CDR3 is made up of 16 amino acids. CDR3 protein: CATSRGDSRVSEKLFF. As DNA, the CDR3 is TGTGCCACCAGCAGAGGGGACAGTAGGGTCTCTGAAAAACTGTTTTTT.

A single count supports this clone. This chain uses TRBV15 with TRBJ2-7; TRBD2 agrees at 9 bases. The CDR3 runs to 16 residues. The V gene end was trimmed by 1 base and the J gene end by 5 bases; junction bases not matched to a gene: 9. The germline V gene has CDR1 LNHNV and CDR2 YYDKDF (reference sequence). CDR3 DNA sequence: TGTGCCACCAGCAGAGCCCTGACTAGCGGCCTTGACGAGCAGTACTTC. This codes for CATSRALTSGLDEQYF. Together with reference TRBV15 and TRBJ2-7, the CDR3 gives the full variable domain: DAMVIQNPRYQVTQFGKPVTLSCSQTLNHNVMYWYQQKSSQAPKLLFHYYDKDFNNEADTPDNFQSRRPNTSFCFLDIRSPGLGDTAMYLCATSRALTSGLDEQYFGPGTRLTVT.

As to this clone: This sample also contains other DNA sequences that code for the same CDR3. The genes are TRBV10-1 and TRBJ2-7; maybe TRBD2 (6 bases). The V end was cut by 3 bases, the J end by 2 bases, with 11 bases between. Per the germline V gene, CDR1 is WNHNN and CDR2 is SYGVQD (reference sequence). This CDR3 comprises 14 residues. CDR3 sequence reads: CASSDLAGTYEQYF. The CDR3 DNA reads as TGCGCCAGCAGTGACCTGGCGGGGACCTACGAGCAGTACTTC.

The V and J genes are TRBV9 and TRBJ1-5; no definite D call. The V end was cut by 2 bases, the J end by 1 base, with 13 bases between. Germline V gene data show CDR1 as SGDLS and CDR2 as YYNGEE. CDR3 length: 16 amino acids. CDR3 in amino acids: CASSVGTGTSNQPQHF. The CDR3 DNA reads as TGTGCCAGCAGCGTCGGAACGGGAACAAGCAATCAGCCCCAGCATTTT.

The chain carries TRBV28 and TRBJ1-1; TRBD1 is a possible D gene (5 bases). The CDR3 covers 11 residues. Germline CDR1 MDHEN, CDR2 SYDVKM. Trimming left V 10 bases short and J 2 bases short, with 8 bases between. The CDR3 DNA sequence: TGTGCCACCCAGGGAAACACTGAAGCTTTCTTT. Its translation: CATQGNTEAFF.

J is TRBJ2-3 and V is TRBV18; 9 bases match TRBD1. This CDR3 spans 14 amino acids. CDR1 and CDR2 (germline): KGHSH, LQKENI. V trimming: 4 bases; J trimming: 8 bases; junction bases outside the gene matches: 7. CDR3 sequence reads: CASSLGQGAGTQYF. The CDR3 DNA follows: TGTGCCAGCTCACTGGGACAGGGAGCCGGTACGCAGTATTTT. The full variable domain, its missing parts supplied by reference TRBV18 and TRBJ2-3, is NAGVMQNPRHLVRRRGQEARLRCSPMKGHSHVYWYRQLPEEGLKFMVYLQKENIIDESGMPKERFSAEFPKEGPSILRIQQVVRGDSAAYFCASSLGQGAGTQYFGPGTRLTVL.

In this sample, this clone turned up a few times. The CDR3, as DNA: TGTGCCAGCAGTGGATCACCGTGGACAGGGGTCTTCTATGGCTACACCTTC. Translating gives CASSGSPWTGVFYGYTF. This chain connects TRBV6-1 to TRBJ1-2; TRBD1 matches 9 bases. The trim removed 4 bases at V and 4 bases at J, leaving 13 bases unmatched. The CDR3 is 17 amino acids. Germline assignment: CDR1 MNHNS and CDR2 SASEGT.

CDR3 DNA sequence: TGTGCCTGGAGTCACTCGGGACAGGGGTCTCCTGAAGCTTTCTTT. This translates into CAWSHSGQGSPEAFF. This chain links TRBV30 with TRBJ1-1; the match to TRBD1 covers 10 bases. V shed 2 bases, J shed 6 bases, and the junction held 9 bases outside the gene matches. The CDR3 length is 15 residues. Per germline, CDR1 GTSNPN and CDR2 SVGIG (reference sequence). The full variable domain, completed using reference TRBV30 and TRBJ1-1, is SQTIHQWPATLVQPVGSPLSLECTVEGTSNPNLYWYRQAAGRGLQLLFYSVGIGQISSEVPQNLSASRPQDRQFILSSKKLLLSDSGFYLCAWSHSGQGSPEAFFGQGTRLTVV.

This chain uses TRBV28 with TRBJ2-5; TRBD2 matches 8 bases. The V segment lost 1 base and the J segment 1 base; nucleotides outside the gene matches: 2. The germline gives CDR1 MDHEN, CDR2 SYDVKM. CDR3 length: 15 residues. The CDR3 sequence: CASSLSGLAQETQYF. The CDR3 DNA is TGTGCCAGCAGTTTATCCGGACTAGCCCAAGAGACCCAGTACTTC.

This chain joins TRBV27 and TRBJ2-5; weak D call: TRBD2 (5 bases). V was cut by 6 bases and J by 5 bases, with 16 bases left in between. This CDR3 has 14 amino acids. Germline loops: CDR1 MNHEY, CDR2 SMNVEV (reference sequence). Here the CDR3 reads CASSLAGVRETQYF. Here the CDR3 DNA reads TGTGCCAGCAGCCTCGCCGGGGTGAGGGAGACCCAGTACTTC.

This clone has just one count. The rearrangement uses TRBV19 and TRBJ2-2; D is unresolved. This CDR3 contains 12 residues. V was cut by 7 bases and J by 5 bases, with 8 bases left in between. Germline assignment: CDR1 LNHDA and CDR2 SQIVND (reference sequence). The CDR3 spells CASMERTGELFF. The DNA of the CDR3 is TGTGCCAGTATGGAGAGGACCGGGGAGCTGTTTTTT.

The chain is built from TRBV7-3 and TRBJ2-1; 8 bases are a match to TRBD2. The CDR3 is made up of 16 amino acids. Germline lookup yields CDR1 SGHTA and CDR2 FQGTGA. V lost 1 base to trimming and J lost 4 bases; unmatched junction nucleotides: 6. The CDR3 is CASSLRSSGHYNEQFF. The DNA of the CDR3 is TGTGCCAGCAGCTTAAGGTCTAGCGGGCATTACAATGAGCAGTTCTTC.

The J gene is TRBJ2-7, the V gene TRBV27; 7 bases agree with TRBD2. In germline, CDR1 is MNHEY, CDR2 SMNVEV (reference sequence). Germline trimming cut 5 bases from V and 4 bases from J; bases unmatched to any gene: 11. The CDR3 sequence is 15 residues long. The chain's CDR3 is CASSPAGTIYYEQYF. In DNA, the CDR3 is TGTGCCAGCAGTCCCGCCGGGACTATTTATTACGAGCAGTACTTC.

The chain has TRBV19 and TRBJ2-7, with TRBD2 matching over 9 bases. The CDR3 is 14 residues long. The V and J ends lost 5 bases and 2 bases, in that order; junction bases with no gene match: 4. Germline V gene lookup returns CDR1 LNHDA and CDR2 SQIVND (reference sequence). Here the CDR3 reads CASSSGGRAYEQYF. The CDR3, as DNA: TGTGCCAGTAGTTCAGGCGGGAGGGCCTACGAGCAGTACTTC. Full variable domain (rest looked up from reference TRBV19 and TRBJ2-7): DGGITQSPKYLFRKEGQNVTLSCEQNLNHDAMYWYRQDPGQGLRLIYYSQIVNDFQKGDIAEGYSVSREKKESFPLTVTSAQKNPTAFYLCASSSGGRAYEQYFGPGTRLTVT.

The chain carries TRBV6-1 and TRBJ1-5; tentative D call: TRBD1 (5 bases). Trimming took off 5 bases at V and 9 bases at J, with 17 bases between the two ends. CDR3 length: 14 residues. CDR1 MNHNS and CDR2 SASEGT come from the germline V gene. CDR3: CASSLQDRGGPQHF. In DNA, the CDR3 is TGTGCCAGCAGTTTACAGGACCGAGGTGGGCCCCAGCATTTT.